The T cell receptor beta chain described here comes from a study of PD-1 blockade in mismatch repair-deficient tumors. Study details: Patients had approximately 11 mismatch repair-deficient cancer types and were previously treated and progressing.

All patients were mismatch repair deficient, assessed by either PCR or immunohistochemistry. Three pembrolizumab responders had their TCRs sequenced. Sequencing used immunoSEQ multiplex PCR; TCRdb keeps in-frame clones, though not all of them. Of roughly 120,000 clones in the sample, 65% to 80% are singletons; the top ten hold 4.7%. Germline lookup yields CDR1 LGHNA and CDR2 YNFKEQ. Unmatched junction bases numbered 14, after V lost 0 bases and J lost 10 bases. The CDR3 extends over 16 amino acids. About this clone: Its antigen is as yet unknown.

Whole-study findings and limits: Tumor-resident clones, often undetectable pretreatment in blood, expanded then contracted after pembrolizumab.

Sequencing used peripheral blood, obtained approximately 60 weeks after starting pembrolizumab. The rearrangement uses TRBV4-2 and TRBJ1-1; the match to TRBD1 covers 7 bases. This TCR came from an adult with mismatch repair-deficient cancer. The CDR3 sequence: CASSQDLYRGGIGAFF. CDR3 bases: TGTGCCAGCAGCCAAGATCTTTACAGGGGAGGAATCGGAGCTTTCTTT.